This is a list of T cell receptor beta chains from one sample in a study of Ad26.COV2.S vaccination and SARS-CoV-2 variants. Only in-frame clones appear in the TCRdb table, and some are missing; sequencing was by immunoSEQ multiplex PCR. Of under 400,000 clones in the sample, roughly 91% were seen once. Sample: peripheral blood, taken in a trial of Ad26.COV2.S vaccine versus placebo. The origin of the receptors is a person aged 18-65 years who received the Ad26.COV2.S COVID-19 vaccine or a placebo. Each CDR3 is given with its conserved first and last residue. A D gene is named only where the DNA matches it firmly. Size is stated for part of the rows, as once, few or many counts, or as a class when the clone is expanded.

TRBV2	TRBJ1-2	.	.	TGTGCCAGCAGTCCTTCAGGTGGCTACACCTTC	CASSPSGGYTF
TRBV11-1	TRBJ2-7	TRBD1	.	TGTGCCAGCAGCGCCGACAGGGAGTACGAGCAGTACTTC	CASSADREYEQYF
TRBV12-3/TRBV12-4	TRBJ2-3	TRBD2	.	TGTGCCAGCAAACTAGCGGGCACAGATACGCAGTATTTT	CASKLAGTDTQYF
TRBV9	TRBJ1-3	.	.	TGTGCCAGCAGCGCCTTTGGGGAATCTGGAAACACCATATATTTT	CASSAFGESGNTIYF
TRBV6-2/TRBV6-3	TRBJ1-1	.	.	TGTGCCAGCAGTTCTGAGGCGGGGATCACTGAAGCTTTCTTT	CASSSEAGITEAFF
TRBV7-2	TRBJ2-7	TRBD1	.	TGTGCCAGCAGCCTCTCGGGACAGGGGGTCTACGAGCAGTACTTC	CASSLSGQGVYEQYF
TRBV5-4	TRBJ1-6	TRBD1	once	TGTGCCAGCAGCCGCGGACAGGGCAAAGGCTCCTATAATTCACCCCTCCACTTT	CASSRGQGKGSYNSPLHF
TRBV10-3	TRBJ1-1	.	.	TGTGCCATCAGTGAGGGACAACATGAAGCTTTCTTT	CAISEGQHEAFF
TRBV6-1	TRBJ1-2	.	.	TGTGCCAGCAGTGAAATGGCCAGGAGCATTGGCTACACCTTC	CASSEMARSIGYTF
TRBV12-2	TRBJ1-5	.	.	TGTGCAAGTCGCTTAGATCCTCGGGGACAGGGGAGGCAGCCCCAGCATTTT	CASRLDPRGQGRQPQHF
TRBV6-5	TRBJ2-2	.	.	TGTGCCAGCAGTTACTCGAGGGACACCGGGGAGCTGTTTTTT	CASSYSRDTGELFF
TRBV11-2	TRBJ2-7	TRBD1	few	TGTGCCAGCAGCTCAGACAGGGTCTACGAGCAGTACTTC	CASSSDRVYEQYF
TRBV3-1/TRBV3-2	TRBJ1-2	.	.	TGTGCCAGCAGCCAAGATGGGGGATATGGCTACACCTTC	CASSQDGGYGYTF
TRBV3-1/TRBV3-2	TRBJ2-3	.	few	TGTGCCAGCAGCCCATCAGGGGGGCCTGAAGATACGCAGTATTTT	CASSPSGGPEDTQYF
TRBV10-3	TRBJ1-6	.	few	TGTGCCATCAGTGAGTCCTCCTATAATTCACCCCTCCACTTT	CAISESSYNSPLHF
TRBV7-6	TRBJ1-4	TRBD1	.	TGTGCCAGCAGCCTTACTACCGGGACAGGGGATGAAAAACTGTTTTTT	CASSLTTGTGDEKLFF
TRBV19	TRBJ1-5	.	once	TGTGCCAGTAGTACTTCCGGGATCAATCAGCCCCAGCATTTT	CASSTSGINQPQHF
TRBV10-3	TRBJ2-7	TRBD2	.	TGTGCCATCAGTGAGTTCGGACTAGAGCAGTACGAGCAGTACTTC	CAISEFGLEQYEQYF
TRBV6-2/TRBV6-3	TRBJ1-1	TRBD1	.	TGTGCCAGCAGCCCTCTTGGCGACAGGGTGAAAGGGACTGAAGCTTTCTTT	CASSPLGDRVKGTEAFF
TRBV13	TRBJ1-2	.	.	TGTGCCAGCAGCTTAGTTTCGGGACACAACGATGGCTACACCTTC	CASSLVSGHNDGYTF
TRBV27	TRBJ2-7	.	.	TGTGCCAGCAGTTGGAACAGCTTGGGGGAGCAGTACTTC	CASSWNSLGEQYF
TRBV19	TRBJ2-1	.	.	TGTGCCAGTAGGGGACCCGTCAATGAGCAGTTCTTC	CASRGPVNEQFF